These T cell receptor beta chains were read from a single sample in a study of blood T cell repertoires in COVID-19. Using immunoSEQ multiplex PCR, the repertoire was profiled, and TCRdb retains in-frame clones only, with some absent. The profile shows around 340,000 clones, 65% to 85% of them singletons. Sample: peripheral blood. The receptor source for this set is a man in his thirties or forties with active or convalescent COVID-19. The CDR3 runs from the conserved cysteine through the conserved F or W. The order of the fields is J gene, clone size, V gene, D gene, CDR3 DNA, CDR3 protein. The D gene is left open where the match is weak. Size is stated for part of the rows, as once, few or many counts, or as a class when the clone is expanded.

>TRBJ2-7|once|TRBV5-6|TRBD1
TGTGCCAGCAACACCGGTAGGGGGCCTTACGAGCAGTACTTC
CASNTGRGPYEQYF
>TRBJ1-2|-|TRBV6-5|-
TGTGCCAGCAGTCCCGTCCCGTCGGGCTATGGCTACACCTTC
CASSPVPSGYGYTF
>TRBJ1-3|-|TRBV28|TRBD1
TGTGCCAGCAAGCAGGGGGCCGGAAACACCATATATTTT
CASKQGAGNTIYF
>TRBJ1-6|-|TRBV12-3/TRBV12-4|-
TGTGCCAGCAGTTTAGGAGGGAGCTCACCCCTCCACTTT
CASSLGGSSPLHF
>TRBJ2-3|-|TRBV5-6|TRBD2
TGTGCCAGCAGCTTTGTGACTAGCGGGGGAGGCACAGATACGCAGTATTTT
CASSFVTSGGGTDTQYF
>TRBJ1-5|-|TRBV6-5|TRBD1
TGTGCCAGCAGTCTTGGACAGGGAAATCAGCCCCAGCATTTT
CASSLGQGNQPQHF
>TRBJ2-5|-|TRBV3-1/TRBV3-2|-
TGTGCCAGCAGCCTTGGACAGCACCAAGAGACCCAGTACTTC
CASSLGQHQETQYF
>TRBJ1-4|few|TRBV6-2/TRBV6-3|TRBD1
TGTGCCAGCAGTTACATCAACGGTGGGACAGGCGAAATGGAAAAACTGTTTTTT
CASSYINGGTGEMEKLFF
>TRBJ1-4|-|TRBV4-2|-
TGTGCCAGCAGCCAAGAGGGCAGCCCCGAAAAACTGTTTTTT
CASSQEGSPEKLFF
>TRBJ2-2|-|TRBV19|TRBD1
TGTGCCAGTACCTTGTTCGGGACAGACACCGGGGAGCTGTTTTTT
CASTLFGTDTGELFF
>TRBJ2-5|-|TRBV24-1|TRBD1
TGTGCCACCAGTGATCCGGGACAGGGCGGGTTGCGGGAGACCCAGTACTTC
CATSDPGQGGLRETQYF
>TRBJ1-4|-|TRBV10-3|-
TGTGCCACGACTCCGACAGGCCGTAATGAAAAACTGTTTTTT
CATTPTGRNEKLFF
>TRBJ2-7|-|TRBV11-2|-
TGTGCCAGCAGCTTAGAACCGTTAGCAAACTACGAGCAGTACTTC
CASSLEPLANYEQYF
>TRBJ2-7|-|TRBV4-1|TRBD2
TGCGCCAGCAGCCCGGGACTAGCGGGAGGGCGAGCGGCCGAGCAGTACTTC
CASSPGLAGGRAAEQYF
>TRBJ2-7|few|TRBV10-2|TRBD2
TGCGCCAGTGGACTAGCGGACTACGAGCAGTACTTC
CASGLADYEQYF
>TRBJ1-1|-|TRBV30|-
TGTGCCTGGAGTGGAGGAGGGAACACTGAAGCTTTCTTT
CAWSGGGNTEAFF
>TRBJ2-2|-|TRBV5-6|-
TGTGCCAGCAGCTTGTGGAGGGGAGGAACCGGGGAGCTGTTTTTT
CASSLWRGGTGELFF
>TRBJ1-4|few|TRBV7-9|-
TGTGCCAGCAGCTTAGGGGGACTTGAGCGTGAAAAACTGTTTTTT
CASSLGGLEREKLFF
>TRBJ2-1|few|TRBV4-1|TRBD2
TGCGCCAGCAGCCAGGGTGGCCTCGCGGGGGGTGAGCAGTTCTTC
CASSQGGLAGGEQFF
>TRBJ2-7|-|TRBV6-6|TRBD2
TGTGCCAGCAGTTACCCCGGGACTAGCCTCTACGAGCAGTACTTC
CASSYPGTSLYEQYF
>TRBJ1-2|-|TRBV24-1|TRBD1
TGTGCCACCAGTGATCCTCTCGGACAGGGGGGATATGGCTACACCTTC
CATSDPLGQGGYGYTF
>TRBJ2-5|-|TRBV3-1/TRBV3-2|TRBD2
TGTGCCAGCAGCGGCACCGGGACTAAGACTGGGGGTGAGACCCAGTACTTC
CASSGTGTKTGGETQYF
>TRBJ2-6|-|TRBV29-1|-
TGCAGCGTTGAAGAGGGTCGGGATTCTGGGGCCAACGTCCTGACTTTC
CSVEEGRDSGANVLTF
>TRBJ2-6|-|TRBV6-5|-
TGTGCCAGCAGTTACATCGGCTCTGGGGCCAACGTCCTGACTTTC
CASSYIGSGANVLTF
>TRBJ1-2|-|TRBV4-3|TRBD1
TGCGCCAGCAGCCAAGCGGTCCGGACAGGGGTCGGTGGCTACACCTTC
CASSQAVRTGVGGYTF
>TRBJ2-2|once|TRBV4-2|-
TGTGCCAGCAGCCAAGATGGGAGCCTGAGGGAGCTGTTTTTT
CASSQDGSLRELFF
>TRBJ1-2|-|TRBV27|TRBD1
TGTGCCAGCTGGACAGGGTCCCCTAACTATGGCTACACCTTC
CASWTGSPNYGYTF
>TRBJ1-3|-|TRBV18|TRBD1
TGTGCCAGCTCACCTGACAGGGCAGGAAACACCATATATTTT
CASSPDRAGNTIYF
>TRBJ2-2|-|TRBV6-6|TRBD1
TGTGCCAGCAGTGACAGGGAGACCGGGGAGCTGTTTTTT
CASSDRETGELFF
>TRBJ2-1|-|TRBV9|-
TGTGCCAGCAGCGCCCACAGGGTTGACAATGAGCAGTTCTTC
CASSAHRVDNEQFF
>TRBJ2-7|once|TRBV5-4|TRBD1
TGTGCCAGCAGCTTGGGTGGGGGACAGGATAACGAGCAGTACTTC
CASSLGGGQDNEQYF